The source of this T cell receptor (beta chain) is a study of regulatory T cells in long-lasting Graves disease. Regarding time point: newly diagnosed GD, antithyroid drugs for less than 3 months. Preparation of the TCR library used RNA extracted from PBMCs. Graves' disease diagnosis was established per American Thyroid Association guidelines. From each patient, around 9 milliliters of peripheral blood was drawn and collected into an EDTA anticoagulant tube. Arm-PCR with iRepertoire HTBI primers amplified the CDR3 regions for these TCR beta libraries. Original processing notes: Sample data revealed under 75 TRBV and some 14 TRBJ segments. Each CDR3 protein gets one entry after TCRdb re-called the multiplex PCR reads with MiXCR. For this entry, the V and J calls and clone size follow TCRdb and not the study's own pipeline. The table shows under 300,000 distinct CDR3 sequences, with about a sixth occurring only once.

Study conclusions and caveats: There were preferences for TRBV28, TRBJ1-2 and TRBJ2-5 in persistent disease.

There are 14 residues in the CDR3. The V gene's germline CDR1 is MRHNA and CDR2 SNTAGT. Trimming stripped 3 bases from V and 4 bases from J, with 10 bases between. This clonotype has at least ten counts. As yet, its antigen is unknown. The TCR was taken from a female donor with Graves disease. The rearrangement uses TRBV6-4 and TRBJ1-5; maybe TRBD1 (5 bases). Sequencing used peripheral blood mononuclear cells (PBMCs), obtained at new diagnosis, from a patient treated with antithyroid drugs. CDR3 residues: CASSEGGENQPQHF. CDR3 nucleotides: TGTGCCAGCAGTGAAGGAGGGGAAAATCAGCCCCAGCATTTT.